The present T cell receptor beta chain was sequenced within a study of T cell repertoires in cytomegalovirus infection. Overall study context: An indication of both CMV infection and matching HLA type came from public TCR beta signatures. Overall study results and limits: CMV-specific TCR beta clonotypes restricted by HLA-C dominated the ex vivo response. Summed frequency of shared TCR beta families picked out CMV carriers who also had the relevant HLA.

TCRdb passed the reads through MiXCR, listing each CDR3 protein once. The sample contains hundreds of thousands of distinct CDR3 sequences, about a third of which appear only once. V gave up 5 bases and J gave up 5 bases; unmatched junction bases: 8. Germline V gene lookup returns CDR1 MDHEN and CDR2 SYDVKM. The CDR3 has 14 residues. Note on this clonotype: Its matching antigen is unknown.

V and J are TRBV28 and TRBJ2-7; 8 bases align to TRBD1. The sequence was collected from a human donor in good health (CMV status not recorded). Some clones in this sample may be carry-over from other donors' samples. Material for sequencing was PBMCs. The CDR3 reads CASSPGQVSHEQYF. CDR3 nucleotides: TGTGCCAGCAGTCCGGGACAGGTGTCCCACGAGCAGTACTTC. Together with reference TRBV28 and TRBJ2-7, the CDR3 gives the full variable domain: DVKVTQSSRYLVKRTGEKVFLECVQDMDHENMFWYRQDPGLGLRLIYFSYDVKMKEKGDIPEGYSVSREKKERFSLILESASTNQTSMYLCASSPGQVSHEQYFGPGTRLTVT.